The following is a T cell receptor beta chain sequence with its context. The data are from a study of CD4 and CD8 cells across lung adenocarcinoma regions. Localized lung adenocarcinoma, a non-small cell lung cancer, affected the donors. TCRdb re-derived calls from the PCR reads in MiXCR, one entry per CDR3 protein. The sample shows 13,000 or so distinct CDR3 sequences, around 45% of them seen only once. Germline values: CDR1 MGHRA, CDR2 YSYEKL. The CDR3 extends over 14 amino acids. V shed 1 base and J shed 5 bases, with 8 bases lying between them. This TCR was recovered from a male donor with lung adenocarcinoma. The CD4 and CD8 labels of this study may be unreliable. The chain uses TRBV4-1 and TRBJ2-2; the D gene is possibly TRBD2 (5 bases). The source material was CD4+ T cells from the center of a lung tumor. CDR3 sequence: CASSQGRDTGELFF. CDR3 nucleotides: TGCGCCAGCAGCCAAGGCCGGGATACCGGGGAGCTGTTTTTT.